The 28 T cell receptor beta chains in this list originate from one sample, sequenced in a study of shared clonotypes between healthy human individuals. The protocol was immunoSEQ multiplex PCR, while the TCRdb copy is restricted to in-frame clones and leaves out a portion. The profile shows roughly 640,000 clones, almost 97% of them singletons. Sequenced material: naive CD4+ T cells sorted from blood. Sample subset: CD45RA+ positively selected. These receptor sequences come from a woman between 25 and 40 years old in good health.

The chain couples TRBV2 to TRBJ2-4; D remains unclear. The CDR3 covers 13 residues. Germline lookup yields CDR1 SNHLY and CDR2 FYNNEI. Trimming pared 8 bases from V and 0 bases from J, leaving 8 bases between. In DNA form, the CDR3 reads TGTGCCAGCCTAGGGTTAGCCAAAAACATTCAGTACTTC. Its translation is CASLGLAKNIQYF. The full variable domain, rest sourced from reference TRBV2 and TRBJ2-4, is EPEVTQTPSHQVTQMGQEVILRCVPISNHLYFYWYRQILGQKVEFLVSFYNNEISEKSEIFDDQFSVERPDGSNFTLKIRSTKLEDSAMYFCASLGLAKNIQYFGAGTRLSVL.

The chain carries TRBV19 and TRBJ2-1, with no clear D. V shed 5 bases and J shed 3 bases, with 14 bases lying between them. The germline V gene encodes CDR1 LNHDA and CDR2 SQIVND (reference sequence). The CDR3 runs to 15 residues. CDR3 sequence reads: CASSLSGDNYNEQFF. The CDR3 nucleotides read TGTGCCAGTAGTCTCTCTGGGGATAACTACAATGAGCAGTTCTTC. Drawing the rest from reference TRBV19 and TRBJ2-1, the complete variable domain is DGGITQSPKYLFRKEGQNVTLSCEQNLNHDAMYWYRQDPGQGLRLIYYSQIVNDFQKGDIAEGYSVSREKKESFPLTVTSAQKNPTAFYLCASSLSGDNYNEQFFGPGTRLTVL.

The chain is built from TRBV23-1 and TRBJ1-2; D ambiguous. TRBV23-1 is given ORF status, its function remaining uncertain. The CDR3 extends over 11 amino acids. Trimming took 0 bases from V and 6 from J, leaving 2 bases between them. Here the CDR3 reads CASSQSDGYTF. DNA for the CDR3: TGCGCCAGCAGTCAATCAGATGGCTACACCTTC.

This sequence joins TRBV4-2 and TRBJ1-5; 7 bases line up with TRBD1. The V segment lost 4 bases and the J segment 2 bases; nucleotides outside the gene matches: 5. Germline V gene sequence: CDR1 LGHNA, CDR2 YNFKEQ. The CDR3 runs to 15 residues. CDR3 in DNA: TGTGCCAGCAGCCTATCCGGGACAGGCAATCAGCCCCAGCATTTT. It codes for CASSLSGTGNQPQHF.

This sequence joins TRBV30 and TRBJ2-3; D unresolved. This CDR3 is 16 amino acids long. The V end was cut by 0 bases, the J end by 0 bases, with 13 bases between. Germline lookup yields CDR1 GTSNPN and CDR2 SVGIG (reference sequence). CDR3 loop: CAWSVWAATSTDTQYF. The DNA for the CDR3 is TGTGCCTGGAGTGTATGGGCAGCCACTAGCACAGATACGCAGTATTTT.

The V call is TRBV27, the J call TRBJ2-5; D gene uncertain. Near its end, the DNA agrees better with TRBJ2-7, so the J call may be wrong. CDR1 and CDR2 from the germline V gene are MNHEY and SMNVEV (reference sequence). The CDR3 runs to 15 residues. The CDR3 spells CASSSFPGPLDEQYF. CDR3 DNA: TGTGCCAGCAGCTCCTTCCCGGGTCCCCTCGACGAGCAGTACTTC.

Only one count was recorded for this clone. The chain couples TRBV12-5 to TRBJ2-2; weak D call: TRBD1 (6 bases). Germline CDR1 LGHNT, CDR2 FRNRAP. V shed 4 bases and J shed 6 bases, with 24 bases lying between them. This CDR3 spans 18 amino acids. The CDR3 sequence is CASGSSDIVQGGAGELFF. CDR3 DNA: TGTGCTAGTGGTTCCTCGGATATCGTGCAAGGGGGTGCCGGGGAGCTGTTTTTT.

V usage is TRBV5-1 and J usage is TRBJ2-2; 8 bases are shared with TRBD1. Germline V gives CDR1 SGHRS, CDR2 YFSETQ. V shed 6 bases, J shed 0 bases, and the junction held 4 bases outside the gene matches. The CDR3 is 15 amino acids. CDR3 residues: CASTLDRANTGELFF. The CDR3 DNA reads TGCGCCAGCACACTGGACAGGGCGAACACCGGGGAGCTGTTTTTT.

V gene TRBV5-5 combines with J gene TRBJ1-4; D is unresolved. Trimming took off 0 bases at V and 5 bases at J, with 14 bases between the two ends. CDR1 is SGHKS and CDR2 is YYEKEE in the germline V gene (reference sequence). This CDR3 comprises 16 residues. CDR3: CASSLGSRRLNEKLFF. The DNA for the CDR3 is TGTGCCAGCAGCTTGGGGTCCAGGAGGTTGAATGAAAAACTGTTTTTT.

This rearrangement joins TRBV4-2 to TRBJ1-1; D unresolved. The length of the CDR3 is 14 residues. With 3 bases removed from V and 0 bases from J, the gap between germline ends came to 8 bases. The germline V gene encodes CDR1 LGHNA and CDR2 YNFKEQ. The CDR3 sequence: CASSHPLVNTEAFF. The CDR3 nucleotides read TGTGCCAGCAGCCATCCGCTAGTGAACACTGAAGCTTTCTTT.

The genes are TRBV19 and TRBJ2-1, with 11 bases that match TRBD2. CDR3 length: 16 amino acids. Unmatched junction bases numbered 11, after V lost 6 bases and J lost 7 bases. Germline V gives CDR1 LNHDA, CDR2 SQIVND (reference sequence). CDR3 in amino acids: CASRGLAGNELNEQFF. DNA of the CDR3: TGTGCCAGTAGAGGACTAGCGGGCAATGAACTGAATGAGCAGTTCTTC.

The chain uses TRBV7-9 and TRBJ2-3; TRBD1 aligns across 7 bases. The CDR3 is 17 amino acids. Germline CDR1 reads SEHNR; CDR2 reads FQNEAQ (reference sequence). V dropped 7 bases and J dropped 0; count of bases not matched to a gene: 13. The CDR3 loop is CASISGQAKPSTDTQYF. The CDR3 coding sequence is TGTGCCAGCATCTCAGGACAGGCAAAACCTAGCACAGATACGCAGTATTTT.

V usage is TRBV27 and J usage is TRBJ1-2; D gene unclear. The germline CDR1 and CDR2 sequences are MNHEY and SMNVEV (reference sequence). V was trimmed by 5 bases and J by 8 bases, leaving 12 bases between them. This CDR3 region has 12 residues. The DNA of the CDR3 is TGTGCCAGCAGTCCCCGGGGTACGGGCTACACCTTC. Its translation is CASSPRGTGYTF.

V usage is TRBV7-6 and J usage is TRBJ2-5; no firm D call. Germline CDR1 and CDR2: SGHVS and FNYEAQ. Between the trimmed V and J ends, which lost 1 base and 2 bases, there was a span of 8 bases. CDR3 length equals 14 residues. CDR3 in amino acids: CASSLGPEQETQYF. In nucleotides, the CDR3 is TGTGCCAGCAGCTTAGGTCCGGAGCAAGAGACCCAGTACTTC. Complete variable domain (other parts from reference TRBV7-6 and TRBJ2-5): GAGVSQSPRYKVTKRGQDVALRCDPISGHVSLYWYRQALGQGPEFLTYFNYEAQQDKSGLPNDRFSAERPEGSISTLTIQRTEQRDSAMYRCASSLGPEQETQYFGPGTRLLVL.

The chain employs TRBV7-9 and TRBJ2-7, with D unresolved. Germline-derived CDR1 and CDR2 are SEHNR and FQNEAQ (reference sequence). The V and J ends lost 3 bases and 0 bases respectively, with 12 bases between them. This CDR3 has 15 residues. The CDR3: CASSFGGPLSYEQYF. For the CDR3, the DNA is TGTGCCAGCAGCTTTGGTGGACCGCTCTCCTACGAGCAGTACTTC.

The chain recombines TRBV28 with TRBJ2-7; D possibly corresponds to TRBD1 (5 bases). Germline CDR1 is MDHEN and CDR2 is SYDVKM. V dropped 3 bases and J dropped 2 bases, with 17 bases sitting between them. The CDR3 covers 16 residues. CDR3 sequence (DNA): TGTGCCAGCAGTTTTAATTACCAGGGCGGCCCCTACGAGCAGTACTTC. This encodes CASSFNYQGGPYEQYF.

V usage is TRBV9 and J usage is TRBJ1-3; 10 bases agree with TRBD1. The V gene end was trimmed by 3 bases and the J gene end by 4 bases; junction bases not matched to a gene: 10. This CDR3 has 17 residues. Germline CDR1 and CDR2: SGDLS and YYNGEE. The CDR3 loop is CASSAVGQGSEGNTIYF. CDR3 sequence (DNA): TGTGCCAGCAGCGCCGTGGGACAGGGGTCAGAAGGAAACACCATATATTTT.

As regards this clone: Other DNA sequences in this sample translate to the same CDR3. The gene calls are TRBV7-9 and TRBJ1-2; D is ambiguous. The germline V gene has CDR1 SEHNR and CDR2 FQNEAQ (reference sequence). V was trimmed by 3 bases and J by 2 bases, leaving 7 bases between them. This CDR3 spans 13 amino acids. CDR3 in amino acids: CASSLDGNYGYTF. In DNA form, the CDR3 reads TGTGCCAGCAGCTTGGACGGAAACTATGGCTACACCTTC.

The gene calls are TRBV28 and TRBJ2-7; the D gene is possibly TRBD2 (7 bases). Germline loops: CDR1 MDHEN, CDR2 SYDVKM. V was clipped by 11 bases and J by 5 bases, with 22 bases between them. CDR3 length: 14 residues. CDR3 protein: CAGGGAGASHEQYF. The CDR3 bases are TGTGCCGGTGGGGGGGCGGGAGCAAGCCACGAGCAGTACTTC.

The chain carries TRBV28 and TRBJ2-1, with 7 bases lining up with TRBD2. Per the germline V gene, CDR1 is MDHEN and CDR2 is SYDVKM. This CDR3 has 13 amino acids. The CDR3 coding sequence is TGTCGATCAGAGGGAGCGGGGTACAATGAGCAGTTCTTC. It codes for CRSEGAGYNEQFF.

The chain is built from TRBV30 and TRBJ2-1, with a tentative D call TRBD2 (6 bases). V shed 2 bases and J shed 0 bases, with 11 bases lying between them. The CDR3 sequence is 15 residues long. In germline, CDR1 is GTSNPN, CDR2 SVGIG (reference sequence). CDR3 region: CAWSTDYSSYNEQFF. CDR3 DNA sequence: TGTGCCTGGAGTACGGACTATTCCTCCTACAATGAGCAGTTCTTC.

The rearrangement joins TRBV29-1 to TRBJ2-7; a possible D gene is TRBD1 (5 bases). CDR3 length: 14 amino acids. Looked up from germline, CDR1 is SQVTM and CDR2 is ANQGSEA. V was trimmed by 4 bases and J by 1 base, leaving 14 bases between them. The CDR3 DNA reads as TGCAGCGTTGCCCCAGGGTTGTCGTCCTACGAGCAGTACTTC. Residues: CSVAPGLSSYEQYF.

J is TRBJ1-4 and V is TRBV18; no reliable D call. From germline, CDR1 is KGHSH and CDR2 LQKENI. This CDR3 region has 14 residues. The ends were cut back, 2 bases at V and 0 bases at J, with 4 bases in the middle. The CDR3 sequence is CASSPRTTNEKLFF. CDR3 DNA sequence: TGTGCCAGCTCACCAAGGACAACTAATGAAAAACTGTTTTTT.

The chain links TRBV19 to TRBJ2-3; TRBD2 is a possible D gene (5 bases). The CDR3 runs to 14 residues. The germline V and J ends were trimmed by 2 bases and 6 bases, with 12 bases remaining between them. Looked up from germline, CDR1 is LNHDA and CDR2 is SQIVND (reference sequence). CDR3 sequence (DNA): TGTGCCAGTAGTATATCCCATTGGGAGGATACGCAGTATTTT. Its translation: CASSISHWEDTQYF.

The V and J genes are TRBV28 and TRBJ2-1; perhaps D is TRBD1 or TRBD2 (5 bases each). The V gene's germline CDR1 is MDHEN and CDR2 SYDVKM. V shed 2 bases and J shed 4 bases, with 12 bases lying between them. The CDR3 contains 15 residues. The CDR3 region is CASSLIMGVYNEQFF. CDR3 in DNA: TGTGCCAGCAGTTTAATCATGGGGGTATACAATGAGCAGTTCTTC. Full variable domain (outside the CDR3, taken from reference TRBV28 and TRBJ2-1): DVKVTQSSRYLVKRTGEKVFLECVQDMDHENMFWYRQDPGLGLRLIYFSYDVKMKEKGDIPEGYSVSREKKERFSLILESASTNQTSMYLCASSLIMGVYNEQFFGPGTRLTVL.

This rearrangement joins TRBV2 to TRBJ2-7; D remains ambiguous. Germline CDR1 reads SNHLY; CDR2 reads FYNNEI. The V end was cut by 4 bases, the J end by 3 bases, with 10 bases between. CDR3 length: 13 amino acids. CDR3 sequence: CASSGLEYYEQYF. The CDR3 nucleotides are TGTGCCAGCAGTGGTCTGGAGTACTACGAGCAGTACTTC.

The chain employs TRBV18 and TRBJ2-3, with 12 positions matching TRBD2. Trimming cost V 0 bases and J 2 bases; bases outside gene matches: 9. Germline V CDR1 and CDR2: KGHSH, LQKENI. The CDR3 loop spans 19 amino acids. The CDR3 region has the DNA TGTGCCAGCTCACCACCGGGGACTAGCGGGTTCCTTACCACAGATACGCAGTATTTT. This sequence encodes CASSPPGTSGFLTTDTQYF.

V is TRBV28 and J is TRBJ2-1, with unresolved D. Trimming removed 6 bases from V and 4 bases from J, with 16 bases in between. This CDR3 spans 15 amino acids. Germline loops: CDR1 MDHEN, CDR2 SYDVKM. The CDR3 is CASSPKRRQYNEQFF. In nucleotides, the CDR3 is TGTGCCAGCAGCCCTAAACGGCGACAATACAATGAGCAGTTCTTC.